The 30 T cell receptor beta chains presented below share a single source sample, sequenced in a study of control samples from healthy donors and cancer patients. The method was immunoSEQ multiplex PCR; TCRdb's version includes in-frame clones alone and lacks a portion of them. Of 170,000 or so clones listed, 90% to 95% are singletons. The source material was blood. Source of these receptors: a woman in her late teens or twenties in good health.

The chain joins TRBV5-1 to TRBJ2-2; 9 positions agree with TRBD1. V trimming: 1 base; J trimming: 4 bases; junction bases outside the gene matches: 5. CDR3 length equals 16 residues. Germline V CDR1 and CDR2: SGHRS, YFSETQ. The CDR3 sequence is CASSLRGQGPTGELFF. DNA for the CDR3: TGCGCCAGCAGCTTGCGGGGACAGGGCCCCACCGGGGAGCTGTTTTTT.

V and J are TRBV7-9 and TRBJ2-1; 9 bases agree with TRBD2. Germline loops: CDR1 SEHNR, CDR2 FQNEAQ (reference sequence). The CDR3 is made up of 14 amino acids. J lost 7 bases, V lost 4 bases, and 5 bases had no gene match. CDR3 amino acids: CASSSYSGGNEQFF. The CDR3 bases are TGTGCCAGCAGCTCCTATAGCGGGGGTAATGAGCAGTTCTTC.

The rearrangement uses TRBV7-2 and TRBJ1-2, with D possibly matching TRBD1 (5 bases). The V and J ends lost 5 bases and 4 bases respectively, with 11 bases between them. CDR3 size: 13 residues. Looked up from germline, CDR1 is SGHTA and CDR2 is FQGNSA. The CDR3 region is CASSAGTIYGYTF. The CDR3, as DNA: TGTGCCAGCAGCGCCGGGACTATCTATGGCTACACCTTC.

The chain carries TRBV12-3 or TRBV12-4 and TRBJ2-5; unclear D gene. Between the trimmed V and J ends, which lost 3 bases and 1 base, there was a span of 6 bases. This CDR3 region has 13 residues. CDR3: CASSFRVQETQYF. CDR3 nucleotide sequence: TGTGCCAGCAGTTTTAGGGTCCAAGAGACCCAGTACTTC.

The CDR3 protein is CASRGGSAASYEQYF. CDR3 in DNA: TGCGCCAGTCGAGGGGGGTCAGCCGCCTCCTACGAGCAGTACTTC. The chain carries TRBV5-1 and TRBJ2-7; D is tentatively TRBD1 or TRBD2 (6 bases each). Germline assignment: CDR1 SGHRS and CDR2 YFSETQ. The V gene lost 8 bases and the J gene lost 0 bases, with 18 bases spanning the gap. The CDR3 consists of 15 residues.

The gene calls are TRBV28 and TRBJ2-7, with TRBD2 as a possible D gene (7 bases). The germline V gene encodes CDR1 MDHEN and CDR2 SYDVKM. This CDR3 is 14 amino acids long. Trimming left V 6 bases short and J 0 bases short, with 12 bases between. CDR3 in DNA: TGTGCCAGCAGGCCGGGGGGACACTCCTACGAGCAGTACTTC. Translated, it gives CASRPGGHSYEQYF.

This chain joins TRBV24-1 and TRBJ1-1; D is undetermined. V gave up 5 bases and J gave up 12 bases, with 15 bases separating them. The CDR3 has 12 amino acids. Germline V gene lookup returns CDR1 KGHDR and CDR2 SFDVKD. The CDR3 sequence: CATSVETRWSFF. The CDR3 DNA follows: TGTGCCACCAGTGTAGAGACACGTTGGTCTTTCTTT.

The chain links TRBV9 to TRBJ2-1; D is possibly TRBD2 (6 bases). The CDR3 length is 15 residues. Germline V lookup: CDR1 SGDLS, CDR2 YYNGEE. V lost 0 bases to trimming and J lost 2 bases, with 9 bases between them. The CDR3 DNA is TGTGCCAGCAGCGTAGCGGGAGCCGCCTACAATGAGCAGTTCTTC. Residues: CASSVAGAAYNEQFF. The full variable domain, rest sourced from reference TRBV9 and TRBJ2-1, is DSGVTQTPKHLITATGQRVTLRCSPRSGDLSVYWYQQSLDQGLQFLIQYYNGEERAKGNILERFSAQQFPDLHSELNLSSLELGDSALYFCASSVAGAAYNEQFFGPGTRLTVL.

The genes are TRBV7-9 and TRBJ1-1; possibly TRBD1 for D (6 bases). Germline CDR1 SEHNR, CDR2 FQNEAQ (reference sequence). The CDR3 runs 14 residues. Trimming took off 7 bases at V and 2 bases at J, with 14 bases between the two ends. CDR3 in amino acids: CASKSVGGNTEAFF. The CDR3 nucleotides read TGTGCCAGCAAATCGGTAGGGGGAAACACTGAAGCTTTCTTT.

This clone was seen only a few times. The chain carries TRBV4-2 and TRBJ1-2; D call uncertain. Germline CDR1 is LGHNA and CDR2 is YNFKEQ. This CDR3 spans 16 amino acids. Trimming left V 0 bases short and J 5 bases short, with 16 bases between. The CDR3 loop reads CASSQDLGDSHYGYTF. The CDR3 DNA is TGTGCCAGCAGCCAAGATCTCGGGGATTCTCATTATGGCTACACCTTC.

The chain employs TRBV11-3 and TRBJ1-2, with a weak D call TRBD1 (6 bases). The CDR3 runs to 13 residues. Between the trimmed V and J ends, which lost 5 bases and 2 bases, there was a span of 9 bases. Per germline, CDR1 SGHNT and CDR2 YENEEA. Here the CDR3 reads CASSPGQNYGYTF. DNA for the CDR3: TGTGCCAGCAGCCCCGGACAGAACTATGGCTACACCTTC.

The chain uses TRBV27 and TRBJ1-6; D gene unclear. This CDR3 region has 14 residues. V lost 3 bases and J lost 7, with 10 bases in between. Germline lookup yields CDR1 MNHEY and CDR2 SMNVEV (reference sequence). CDR3 DNA sequence: TGTGCCAGCAGTTTTTACATGGGGAATTCACCCCTCCACTTT. Amino acid sequence: CASSFYMGNSPLHF.

The rearrangement links TRBV6-2 or TRBV6-3 to TRBJ1-6, with D unresolved. This CDR3 region has 12 residues. Looked up from germline, CDR1 is MNHEY and CDR2 is SVGEGT. The V end lost 4 bases, the J end lost 10 bases, and 8 bases lay between the germline ends. The CDR3 nucleotides read TGTGCCAGCAGTTCGGCACGGTCACCCCTCCACTTT. Protein: CASSSARSPLHF.

The chain couples TRBV10-3 to TRBJ1-2; D gene uncertain. Per the germline V gene, CDR1 is ENHRY and CDR2 is SYGVKD. Trimming took 3 bases from V and 7 from J, leaving 9 bases between them. CDR3 length: 12 residues. The chain's CDR3 is CAISDPVFGYTF. CDR3 sequence (DNA): TGTGCCATCAGTGACCCTGTATTTGGCTACACCTTC.

Details on this clone: The germline gene is not matched at one end of the junction; a read error may be the cause. This chain uses TRBV27 with TRBJ2-1, with a weak D call TRBD1 (6 bases). The CDR3 is 15 amino acids. The germline CDR1 and CDR2 sequences are MNHEY and SMNVEV (reference sequence). The CDR3 DNA sequence: TGTGCCAGCAGTCTATCCAACAGGGTATTCGATGAGCAGTTCTTC. This translates into CASSLSNRVFDEQFF.

This chain joins TRBV28 and TRBJ1-4; D ambiguous. CDR3 size: 14 residues. Germline assignment: CDR1 MDHEN and CDR2 SYDVKM. V dropped 10 bases and J dropped 4 bases, with 16 bases sitting between them. The CDR3 loop reads CATSDGFNNEKLFF. For the CDR3, the DNA is TGTGCCACCTCTGACGGCTTTAATAATGAAAAACTGTTTTTT.

The chain employs TRBV18 and TRBJ2-3, with D perhaps matching TRBD1 (7 bases). CDR1 is KGHSH, CDR2 LQKENI, per germline. The length of the CDR3 is 17 residues. Trimming left V 3 bases short and J 0 bases short, with 16 bases between. CDR3 coding DNA: TGTGCCAGCTCACCGCGGGACAGCGCGACTAGCACAGATACGCAGTATTTT. Translated, it gives CASSPRDSATSTDTQYF.

V usage is TRBV6-5 and J usage is TRBJ1-1; maybe TRBD1 (6 bases). Germline-derived CDR1 and CDR2 are MNHEY and SVGAGI. This CDR3 is 15 amino acids long. With 0 bases removed from V and 4 bases from J, the gap between germline ends came to 12 bases. The CDR3 loop reads CASSYSGTPGTEAFF. The CDR3 DNA sequence: TGTGCCAGCAGTTACTCCGGGACACCGGGCACTGAAGCTTTCTTT.

The chain employs TRBV6-6 and TRBJ1-6; D is possibly TRBD1 (5 bases). This CDR3 contains 14 residues. Germline assignment: CDR1 MNHNY and CDR2 SVGAGI (reference sequence). The V end was cut by 2 bases, the J end by 4 bases, with 6 bases between. CDR3 in amino acids: CASSYQGYNSPLHF. CDR3 nucleotide sequence: TGTGCCAGCAGTTACCAGGGATATAATTCACCCCTCCACTTT.

The chain combines TRBV24-1 with TRBJ1-2, with 7 bases aligning to TRBD1. The CDR3 runs 15 residues. Germline loops: CDR1 KGHDR, CDR2 SFDVKD. The junction had 12 bases not matched to a gene; V was cut back by 10 bases and J by 2 bases. The CDR3 sequence is CATGTESLRNYGYTF. In nucleotides, the CDR3 is TGTGCCACAGGGACAGAGAGCTTACGGAACTATGGCTACACCTTC.

CDR3: CASSLLDIGGRARDTQYF. CDR3 DNA: TGTGCCAGCAGTTTATTGGATATTGGCGGGAGGGCCAGAGATACGCAGTATTTT. This sequence joins TRBV27 and TRBJ2-3; 9 nucleotides agree with TRBD2. V lost 1 base to trimming and J lost 5 bases; unmatched junction nucleotides: 13. CDR3 length: 18 residues. Germline loops: CDR1 MNHEY, CDR2 SMNVEV (reference sequence).

The chain carries TRBV29-1 and TRBJ1-2; the D gene is possibly TRBD1 (6 bases). V lost 6 bases, J lost 4 bases, and 9 bases lay in between. The CDR3 consists of 11 residues. CDR1 is SQVTM and CDR2 is ANQGSEA in the germline V gene. The CDR3 sequence is CSVRTAYGYTF. The DNA of the CDR3 is TGCAGCGTCAGGACAGCCTATGGCTACACCTTC.

The gene calls are TRBV19 and TRBJ2-4, with D perhaps TRBD1 or TRBD2 (6 bases each). Trimming cost V 5 bases and J 5 bases, with 10 bases left between them. CDR1 is LNHDA, CDR2 SQIVND, per germline (reference sequence). The CDR3 has 13 residues. CDR3 in DNA: TGTGCCAGTAGTGCGGAGGGGGAAAACATTCAGTACTTC. The encoded protein is CASSAEGENIQYF.

V usage is TRBV28 and J usage is TRBJ2-5; D not certain. The germline V and J ends were trimmed by 4 bases and 6 bases, with 6 bases remaining between them. The germline V gene encodes CDR1 MDHEN and CDR2 SYDVKM. This CDR3 is 11 amino acids long. CDR3 region: CASSSSKTQYF. Written as DNA, the CDR3 is TGTGCCAGCAGTTCATCGAAGACCCAGTACTTC.

This clone occurred once. The V and J genes are TRBV24-1 and TRBJ1-5, with 7 bases identical to TRBD1. The CDR3 has 16 amino acids. The ends lost 3 bases at V and 1 base at J; junction bases unmatched: 5. Per germline, CDR1 KGHDR and CDR2 SFDVKD. The CDR3 loop is CATSDHRQGSNQPQHF. The CDR3 DNA sequence: TGTGCCACCAGTGATCATCGACAGGGAAGCAATCAGCCCCAGCATTTT.

The chain is built from TRBV3-1 (or the pseudogene TRBV3-2) and TRBJ2-7; a weak D match, TRBD1 (5 bases). This CDR3 spans 15 amino acids. Looked up from germline, CDR1 is LGHDT and CDR2 is YNNKEL (reference sequence). The V end was cut by 1 base, the J end by 2 bases, with 12 bases between. The CDR3 coding sequence is TGTGCCAGCAGCCAAGTCATAGGGGCCACCTACGAGCAGTACTTC. This encodes CASSQVIGATYEQYF.

Note on this clone: This sample also contains other DNA sequences that code for the same CDR3. The chain has TRBV28 and TRBJ2-5, with D hard to call. Germline V gene sequence: CDR1 MDHEN, CDR2 SYDVKM. The length of the CDR3 is 10 residues. With 6 bases removed from V and 5 bases from J, the gap between germline ends came to 4 bases. This chain's CDR3 is CASRGETQYF. DNA of the CDR3: TGTGCCAGCAGGGGGGAGACCCAGTACTTC.

The chain employs TRBV6-2 or TRBV6-3 and TRBJ1-1, with D unclear. CDR3 length: 16 residues. Trimming removed 6 bases at V and 7 bases at J, with 24 bases between. CDR1 is MNHEY, CDR2 SVGEGT, per germline. CDR3 DNA: TGTGCCAGCAGCTCCCGGCCCGAGGGTGTAAATAGTGAAGCTTTCTTT. It encodes CASSSRPEGVNSEAFF.

J is TRBJ2-7 and V is TRBV19, with D perhaps matching TRBD2 (6 bases). Trimming removed 5 bases from V and 3 bases from J, with 20 bases in between. CDR1 LNHDA and CDR2 SQIVND come from the germline V gene (reference sequence). This CDR3 has 16 amino acids. The chain's CDR3 is CASSPAGTGSYYEQYF. The CDR3 coding sequence is TGTGCCAGTAGTCCGGCCGGGACTGGGTCTTACTACGAGCAGTACTTC.

The gene calls are TRBV28 and TRBJ1-2; no clear D. Germline V gene data show CDR1 as MDHEN and CDR2 as SYDVKM. Trimming cost V 2 bases and J 8 bases, with 12 bases left between them. CDR3 length: 13 residues. CDR3 in DNA: TGTGCCAGCAGTTTAGGTTCGAGAGGCGGCTACACCTTC. Protein: CASSLGSRGGYTF.